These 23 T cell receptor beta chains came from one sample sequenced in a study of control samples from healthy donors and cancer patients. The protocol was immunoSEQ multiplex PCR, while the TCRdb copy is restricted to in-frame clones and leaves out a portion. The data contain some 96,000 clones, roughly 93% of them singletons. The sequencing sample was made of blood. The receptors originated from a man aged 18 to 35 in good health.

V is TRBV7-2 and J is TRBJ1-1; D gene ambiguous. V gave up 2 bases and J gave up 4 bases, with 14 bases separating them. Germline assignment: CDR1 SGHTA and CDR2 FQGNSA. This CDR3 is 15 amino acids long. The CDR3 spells CASSLHAGLVTEAFF. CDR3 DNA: TGTGCCAGCAGCTTACATGCTGGTTTGGTCACTGAAGCTTTCTTT.

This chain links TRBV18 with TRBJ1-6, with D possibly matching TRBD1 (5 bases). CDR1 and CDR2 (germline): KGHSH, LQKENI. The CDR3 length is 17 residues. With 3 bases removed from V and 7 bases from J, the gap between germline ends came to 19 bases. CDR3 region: CASSPGQGGPGNSPLHF. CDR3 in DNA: TGTGCCAGCTCACCCGGCCAGGGAGGCCCGGGGAATTCACCCCTCCACTTT.

CDR3 bases: TGTGCCACCAGCGCCCACCGGGACACCTACGAGCAGTACTTC. It is translated as CATSAHRDTYEQYF. The chain links TRBV15 to TRBJ2-7, with D possibly matching TRBD1 (6 bases). CDR3 length: 14 amino acids. With 5 bases removed from V and 2 bases from J, the gap between germline ends came to 13 bases. Germline values: CDR1 LNHNV, CDR2 YYDKDF (reference sequence).

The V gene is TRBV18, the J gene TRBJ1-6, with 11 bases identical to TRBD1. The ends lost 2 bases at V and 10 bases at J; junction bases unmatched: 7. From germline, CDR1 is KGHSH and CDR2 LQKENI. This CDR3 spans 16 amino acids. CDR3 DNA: TGTGCCAGCTCACCAAACGCGGGACAGGGGGAATCACCCCTCCACTTT. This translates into CASSPNAGQGESPLHF.

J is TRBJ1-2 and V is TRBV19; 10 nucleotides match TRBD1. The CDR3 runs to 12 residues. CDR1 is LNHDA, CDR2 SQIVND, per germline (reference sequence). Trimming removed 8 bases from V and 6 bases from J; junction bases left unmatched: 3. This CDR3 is CASQDRGHGYTF. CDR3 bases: TGTGCCAGTCAAGACAGGGGGCATGGCTACACCTTC.

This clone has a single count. The CDR3 is CASKPTGHGQPQHF. In DNA, the CDR3 is TGTGCCAGTAAACCGACGGGACATGGTCAGCCCCAGCATTTT. The genes are TRBV19 and TRBJ1-5; maybe TRBD1 (6 bases). The CDR3 totals 14 residues. Germline CDR1 reads LNHDA; CDR2 reads SQIVND (reference sequence). Trimming removed 7 bases at V and 6 bases at J, with 16 bases between. Supplemented by reference TRBV19 and TRBJ1-5, the full variable domain reads DGGITQSPKYLFRKEGQNVTLSCEQNLNHDAMYWYRQDPGQGLRLIYYSQIVNDFQKGDIAEGYSVSREKKESFPLTVTSAQKNPTAFYLCASKPTGHGQPQHFGDGTRLSIL.

The CDR3 DNA follows: TGTGCCAGCAGCCAATCTTGGGCGGAGCAGTTCTTC. It is translated as CASSQSWAEQFF. The chain links TRBV16 to TRBJ2-1; no firm D call. V lost 0 bases to trimming and J lost 10 bases, with 7 bases between them. Per germline, CDR1 KGHSY and CDR2 FQNENV. The CDR3 loop spans 12 amino acids.

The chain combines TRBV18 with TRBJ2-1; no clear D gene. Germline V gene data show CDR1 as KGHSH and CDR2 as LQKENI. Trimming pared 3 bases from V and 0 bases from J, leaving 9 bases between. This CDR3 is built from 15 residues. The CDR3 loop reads CASSPTVSSYNEQFF. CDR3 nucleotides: TGTGCCAGCTCACCGACGGTGAGCTCCTACAATGAGCAGTTCTTC.

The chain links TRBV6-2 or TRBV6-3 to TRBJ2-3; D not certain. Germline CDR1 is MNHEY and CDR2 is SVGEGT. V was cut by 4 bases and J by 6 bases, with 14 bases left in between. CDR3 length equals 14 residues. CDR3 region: CASSWSEGADTQYF. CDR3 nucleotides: TGTGCCAGCAGTTGGTCCGAAGGCGCGGATACGCAGTATTTT.

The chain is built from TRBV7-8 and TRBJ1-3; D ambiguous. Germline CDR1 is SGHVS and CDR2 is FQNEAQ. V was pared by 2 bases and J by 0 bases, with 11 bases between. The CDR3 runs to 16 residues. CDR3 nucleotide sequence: TGTGCCAGCAGCTTAAATTGGGTTCGCTCTGGAAACACCATATATTTT. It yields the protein CASSLNWVRSGNTIYF.

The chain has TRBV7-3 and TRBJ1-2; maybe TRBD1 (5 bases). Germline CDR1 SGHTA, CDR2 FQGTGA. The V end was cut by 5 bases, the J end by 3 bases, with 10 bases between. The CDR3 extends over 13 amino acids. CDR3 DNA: TGTGCCAGCAGCCCCGGGGGAGACTATGGCTACACCTTC. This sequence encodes CASSPGGDYGYTF.

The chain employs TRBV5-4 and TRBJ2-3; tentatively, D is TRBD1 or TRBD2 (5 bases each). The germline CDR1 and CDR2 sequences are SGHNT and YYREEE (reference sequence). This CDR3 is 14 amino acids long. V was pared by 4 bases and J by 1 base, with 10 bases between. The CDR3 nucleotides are TGTGCCAGCAGCGGCTGGGACGGCACAGATACGCAGTATTTT. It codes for CASSGWDGTDTQYF. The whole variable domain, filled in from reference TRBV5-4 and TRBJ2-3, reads ETGVTQSPTHLIKTRGQQVTLRCSSQSGHNTVSWYQQALGQGPQFIFQYYREEENGRGNFPPRFSGLQFPNYSSELNVNALELDDSALYLCASSGWDGTDTQYFGPGTRLTVL.

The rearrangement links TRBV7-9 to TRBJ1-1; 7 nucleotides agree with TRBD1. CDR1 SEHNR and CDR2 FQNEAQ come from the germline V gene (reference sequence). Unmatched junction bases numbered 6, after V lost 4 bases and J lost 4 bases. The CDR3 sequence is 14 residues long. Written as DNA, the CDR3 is TGTGCCAGCAGCTCTACTTGGGACAGCACTGAAGCTTTCTTT. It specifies CASSSTWDSTEAFF.

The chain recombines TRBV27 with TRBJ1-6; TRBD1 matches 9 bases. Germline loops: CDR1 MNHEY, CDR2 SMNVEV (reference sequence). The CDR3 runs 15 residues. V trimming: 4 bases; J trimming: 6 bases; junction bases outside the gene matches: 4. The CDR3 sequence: CASSSPGQGNSPLHF. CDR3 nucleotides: TGTGCCAGCAGTTCACCGGGACAGGGTAATTCACCCCTCCACTTT.

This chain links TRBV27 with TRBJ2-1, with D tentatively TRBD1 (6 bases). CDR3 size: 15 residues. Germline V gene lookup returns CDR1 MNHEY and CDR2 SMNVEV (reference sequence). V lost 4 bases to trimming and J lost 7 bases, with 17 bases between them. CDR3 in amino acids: CASSSTGKGLNEQFF. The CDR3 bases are TGTGCCAGCAGTTCAACAGGGAAGGGATTGAATGAGCAGTTCTTC.

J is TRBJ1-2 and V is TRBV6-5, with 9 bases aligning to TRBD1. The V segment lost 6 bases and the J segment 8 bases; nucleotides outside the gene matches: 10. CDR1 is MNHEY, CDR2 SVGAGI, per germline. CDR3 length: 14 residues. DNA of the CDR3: TGTGCCAGCAGGACTGGGACAGGGAGAGACGGCTACACCTTC. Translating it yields CASRTGTGRDGYTF.

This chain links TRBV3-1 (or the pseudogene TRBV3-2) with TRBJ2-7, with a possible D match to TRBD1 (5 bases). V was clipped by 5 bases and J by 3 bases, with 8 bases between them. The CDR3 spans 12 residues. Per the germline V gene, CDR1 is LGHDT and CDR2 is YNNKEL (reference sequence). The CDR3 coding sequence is TGTGCCAGCAGCTATCAGGGCTACGAGCAGTACTTC. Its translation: CASSYQGYEQYF.

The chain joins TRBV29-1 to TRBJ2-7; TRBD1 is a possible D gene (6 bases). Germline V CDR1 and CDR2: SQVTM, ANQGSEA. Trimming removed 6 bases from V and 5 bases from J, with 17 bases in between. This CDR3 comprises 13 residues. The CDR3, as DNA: TGCAGCGTGGTGGGGGCGCCGGTCCACGAGCAGTACTTC. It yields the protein CSVVGAPVHEQYF.

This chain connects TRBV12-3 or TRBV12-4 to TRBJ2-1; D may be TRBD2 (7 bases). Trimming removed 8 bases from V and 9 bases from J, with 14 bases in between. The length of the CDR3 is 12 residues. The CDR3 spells CASRVGGGEQFF. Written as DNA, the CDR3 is TGTGCCAGCCGCGTGGGAGGGGGTGAGCAGTTCTTC.

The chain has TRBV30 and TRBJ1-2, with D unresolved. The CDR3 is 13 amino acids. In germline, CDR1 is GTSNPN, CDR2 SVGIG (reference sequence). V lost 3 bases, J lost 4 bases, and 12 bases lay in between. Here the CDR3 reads CAWSRLPLYGYTF. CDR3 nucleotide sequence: TGTGCCTGGAGCCGTCTCCCCCTCTATGGCTACACCTTC.

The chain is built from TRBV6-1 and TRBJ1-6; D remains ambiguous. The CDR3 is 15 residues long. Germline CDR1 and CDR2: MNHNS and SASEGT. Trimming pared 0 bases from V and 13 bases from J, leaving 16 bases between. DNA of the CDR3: TGTGCCAGCAGTGAAGCCAGGACCCTAGCGAGGCCCCTCCACTTT. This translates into CASSEARTLARPLHF.

The CDR3 bases are TGTGCCAGCAGCTTAACCGGGGGGAGCTATGGCTACACCTTC. It specifies CASSLTGGSYGYTF. The chain uses TRBV2 and TRBJ1-2, with D perhaps TRBD1 (5 bases). Germline CDR1 is SNHLY and CDR2 is FYNNEI. The CDR3 is 14 amino acids. Trimming took 6 bases from V and 4 from J, leaving 15 bases between them.

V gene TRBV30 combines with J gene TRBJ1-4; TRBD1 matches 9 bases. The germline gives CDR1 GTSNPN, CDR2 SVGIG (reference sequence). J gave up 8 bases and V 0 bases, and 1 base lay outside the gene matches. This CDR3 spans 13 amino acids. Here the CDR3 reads CAWSVDRGEKLFF. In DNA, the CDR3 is TGTGCCTGGAGTGTGGACAGGGGAGAAAAACTGTTTTTT. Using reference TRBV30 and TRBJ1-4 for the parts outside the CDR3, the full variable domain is SQTIHQWPATLVQPVGSPLSLECTVEGTSNPNLYWYRQAAGRGLQLLFYSVGIGQISSEVPQNLSASRPQDRQFILSSKKLLLSDSGFYLCAWSVDRGEKLFFGSGTQLSVL.